A single sample is the source of the 5 T cell receptor beta chains below, sequenced in a study of T-cell memory formation after mild COVID-19. From the 5' RACE reads, TCRdb called clonotypes with MiXCR, one entry per CDR3 protein. The repertoire holds 540,000 or so distinct CDR3 sequences, with around 21% as singletons. The sequencing sample was made of PBMCs or a T cell subset sorted from them (not recorded which). These receptor sequences come from an adult woman who had mild COVID-19 (a few samples of this study predate the infection). Cell type and time point are not known.

This clonotype turned up a few times. The gene calls are TRBV14 and TRBJ2-1; D is possibly TRBD2 (5 bases). The CDR3 has 16 amino acids. CDR1 SGHDN and CDR2 FVKESK come from the germline V gene. V was clipped by 1 base and J by 7 bases, with 17 bases between them. The CDR3 is CASSQVKEFTGNEQFF. CDR3 in DNA: TGTGCCAGCAGCCAAGTAAAGGAGTTCACGGGGAATGAGCAGTTCTTC.

This clonotype was recorded a few times. The CDR3 DNA is TGCGCCAGCAGCCCAGGGTCAAGCATCGCGGCGTGTGCTTTCTTT. It is translated as CASSPGSSIAACAFF. This chain uses TRBV4-3 with TRBJ1-1; possible D gene TRBD1, 5 bases. Germline V gene data show CDR1 as LGHNA and CDR2 as YSLEER. Between the trimmed V and J ends, which lost 4 bases and 11 bases, there was a span of 23 bases. CDR3 length equals 15 residues.

The rearrangement joins TRBV6-1 to TRBJ2-7; D might be TRBD2 (6 bases). Trimming took off 4 bases at V and 6 bases at J, with 10 bases between the two ends. CDR3 length equals 12 residues. CDR1 MNHNS and CDR2 SASEGT come from the germline V gene. The CDR3 DNA follows: TGTGCCAGCAGTGGATTACTAGCCGAGCAGTACTTC. This gives the protein CASSGLLAEQYF.

V and J are TRBV12-3 or TRBV12-4 and TRBJ2-5; tentatively, D is TRBD1 (5 bases). The CDR3 consists of 15 residues. Trimming stripped 2 bases from V and 5 bases from J, with 15 bases between. The CDR3 DNA is TGTGCCAGCAGTTTAAGTTCAGGGCTTGGGGAGACCCAGTACTTC. Protein: CASSLSSGLGETQYF.

A few counts support this clonotype. The chain links TRBV24-1 to TRBJ2-5; D is tentatively TRBD1 or TRBD2 (6 bases each). Germline assignment: CDR1 KGHDR and CDR2 SFDVKD. The V gene lost 4 bases and the J gene lost 8 bases, with 25 bases spanning the gap. The CDR3 is made up of 17 amino acids. The CDR3 sequence is CATSESLRDIEPGTQYF. The CDR3 region has the DNA TGTGCCACCAGTGAGTCATTGCGGGACATCGAACCCGGCACCCAGTACTTC.